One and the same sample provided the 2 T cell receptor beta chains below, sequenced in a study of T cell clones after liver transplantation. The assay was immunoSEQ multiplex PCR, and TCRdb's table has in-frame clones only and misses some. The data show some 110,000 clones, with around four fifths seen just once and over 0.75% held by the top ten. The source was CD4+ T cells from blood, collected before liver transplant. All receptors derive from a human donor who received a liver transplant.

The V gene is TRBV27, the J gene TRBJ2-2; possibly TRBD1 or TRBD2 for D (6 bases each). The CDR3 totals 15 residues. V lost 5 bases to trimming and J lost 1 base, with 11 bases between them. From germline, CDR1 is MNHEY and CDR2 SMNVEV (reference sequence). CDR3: CASSPRGLNTGELFF. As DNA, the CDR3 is TGTGCCAGCAGTCCCCGGGGGCTGAACACCGGGGAGCTGTTTTTT.

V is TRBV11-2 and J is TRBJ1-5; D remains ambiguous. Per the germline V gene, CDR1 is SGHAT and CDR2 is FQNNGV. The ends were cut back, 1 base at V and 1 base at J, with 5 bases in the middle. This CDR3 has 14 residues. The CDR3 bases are TGTGCCAGCAGCTTAGCCGGGAGCAATCAGCCCCAGCATTTT. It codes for CASSLAGSNQPQHF.